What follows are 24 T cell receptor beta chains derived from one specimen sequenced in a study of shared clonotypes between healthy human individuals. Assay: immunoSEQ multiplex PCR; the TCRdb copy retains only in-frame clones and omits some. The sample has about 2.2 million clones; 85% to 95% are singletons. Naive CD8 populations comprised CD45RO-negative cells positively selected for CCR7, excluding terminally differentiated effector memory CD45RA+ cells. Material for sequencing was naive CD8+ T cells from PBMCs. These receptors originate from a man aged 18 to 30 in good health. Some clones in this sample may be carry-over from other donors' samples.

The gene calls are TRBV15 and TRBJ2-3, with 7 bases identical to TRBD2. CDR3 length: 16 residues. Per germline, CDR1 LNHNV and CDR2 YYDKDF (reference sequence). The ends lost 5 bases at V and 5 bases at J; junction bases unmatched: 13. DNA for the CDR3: TGTGCCACCAGCGGGTTAGCGGGCTCGAGGGAAGATACGCAGTATTTT. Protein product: CATSGLAGSREDTQYF. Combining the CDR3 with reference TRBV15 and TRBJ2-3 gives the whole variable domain DAMVIQNPRYQVTQFGKPVTLSCSQTLNHNVMYWYQQKSSQAPKLLFHYYDKDFNNEADTPDNFQSRRPNTSFCFLDIRSPGLGDTAMYLCATSGLAGSREDTQYFGPGTRLTVL.

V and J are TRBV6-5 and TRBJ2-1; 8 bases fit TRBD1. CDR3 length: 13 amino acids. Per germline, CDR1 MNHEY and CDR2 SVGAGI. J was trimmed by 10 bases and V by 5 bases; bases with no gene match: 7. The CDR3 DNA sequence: TGTGCCAGCAGTCTGGACAGGGTGAGCGAGCAGTTCTTC. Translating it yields CASSLDRVSEQFF.

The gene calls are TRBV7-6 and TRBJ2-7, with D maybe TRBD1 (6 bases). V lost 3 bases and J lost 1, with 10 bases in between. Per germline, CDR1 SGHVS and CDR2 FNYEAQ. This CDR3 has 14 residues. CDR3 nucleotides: TGTGCCAGCAGCTTGGGGACACGGTCCTACGAGCAGTACTTC. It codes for CASSLGTRSYEQYF.

Here the CDR3 reads CASSLRYSYNEQFF. As DNA, the CDR3 is TGTGCCAGCAGTTTACGGTACTCCTACAATGAGCAGTTCTTC. The rearrangement uses TRBV27 and TRBJ2-1, with D unresolved. The CDR3 is 14 residues long. V lost 2 bases, J lost 0 bases, and 5 bases lay in between. CDR1 MNHEY and CDR2 SMNVEV come from the germline V gene (reference sequence).

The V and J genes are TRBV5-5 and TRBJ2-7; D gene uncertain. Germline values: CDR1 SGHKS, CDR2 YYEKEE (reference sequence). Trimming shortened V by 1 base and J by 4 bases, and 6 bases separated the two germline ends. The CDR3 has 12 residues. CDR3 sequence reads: CASSLRGYEQYF. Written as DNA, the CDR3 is TGTGCCAGCAGCTTGCGAGGATACGAGCAGTACTTC. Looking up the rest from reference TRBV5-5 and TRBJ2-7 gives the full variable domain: DAGVTQSPTHLIKTRGQQVTLRCSPISGHKSVSWYQQVLGQGPQFIFQYYEKEERGRGNFPDRFSARQFPNYSSELNVNALLLGDSALYLCASSLRGYEQYFGPGTRLTVT.

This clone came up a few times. CDR3 in DNA: TGTGCCAGCAGTGATCGGGACAGGGTGGCTGAAGCTTTCTTT. Protein: CASSDRDRVAEAFF. This sequence joins TRBV2 and TRBJ1-1, with 9 positions matching TRBD1. J gave up 6 bases and V 3 bases, and 5 bases lay outside the gene matches. Germline CDR1 SNHLY, CDR2 FYNNEI. CDR3 length equals 14 residues.

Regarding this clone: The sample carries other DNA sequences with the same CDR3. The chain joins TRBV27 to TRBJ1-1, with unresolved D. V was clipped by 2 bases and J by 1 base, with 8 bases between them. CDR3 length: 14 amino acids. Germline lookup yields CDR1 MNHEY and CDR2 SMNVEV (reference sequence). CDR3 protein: CASSLSRWNTEAFF. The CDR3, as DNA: TGTGCCAGCAGTTTAAGCAGGTGGAACACTGAAGCTTTCTTT.

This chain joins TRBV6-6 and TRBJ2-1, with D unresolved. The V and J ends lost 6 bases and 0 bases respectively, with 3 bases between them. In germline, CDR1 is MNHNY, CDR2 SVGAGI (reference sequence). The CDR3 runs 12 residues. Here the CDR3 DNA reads TGTGCCAGCAGCAACTCCTACAATGAGCAGTTCTTC. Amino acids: CASSNSYNEQFF.

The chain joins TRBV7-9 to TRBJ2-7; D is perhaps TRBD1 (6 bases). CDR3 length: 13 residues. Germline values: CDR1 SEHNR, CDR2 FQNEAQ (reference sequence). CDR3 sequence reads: CAIETGSAYEQYF. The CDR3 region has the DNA TGTGCGATAGAGACAGGATCTGCCTACGAGCAGTACTTC. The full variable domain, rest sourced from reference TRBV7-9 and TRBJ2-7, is DTGVSQNPRHKITKRGQNVTFRCDPISEHNRLYWYRQTLGQGPEFLTYFQNEAQLEKSRLLSDRFSAERPKGSFSTLEIQRTEQGDSAMYLCAIETGSAYEQYFGPGTRLTVT.

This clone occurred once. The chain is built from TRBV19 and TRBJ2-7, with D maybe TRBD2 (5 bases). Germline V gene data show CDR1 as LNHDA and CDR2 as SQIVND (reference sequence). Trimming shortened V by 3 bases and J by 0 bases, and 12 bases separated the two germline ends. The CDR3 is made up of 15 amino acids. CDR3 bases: TGTGCCAGTAGTATGGGAGCGAGAAGCTCCTACGAGCAGTACTTC. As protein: CASSMGARSSYEQYF.

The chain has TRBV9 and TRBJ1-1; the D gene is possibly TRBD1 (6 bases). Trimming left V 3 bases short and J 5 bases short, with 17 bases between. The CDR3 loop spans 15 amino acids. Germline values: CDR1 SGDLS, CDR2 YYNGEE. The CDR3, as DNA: TGTGCCAGCAGCGCCCTGGGGGGCATGAGTACTGAAGCTTTCTTT. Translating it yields CASSALGGMSTEAFF.

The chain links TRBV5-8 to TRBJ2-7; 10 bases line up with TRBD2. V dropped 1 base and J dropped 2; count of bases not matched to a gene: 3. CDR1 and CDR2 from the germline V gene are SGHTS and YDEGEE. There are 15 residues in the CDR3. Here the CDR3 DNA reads TGTGCCAGCAGCTTGAGGAGCGGGAGGGCCTACGAGCAGTACTTC. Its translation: CASSLRSGRAYEQYF.

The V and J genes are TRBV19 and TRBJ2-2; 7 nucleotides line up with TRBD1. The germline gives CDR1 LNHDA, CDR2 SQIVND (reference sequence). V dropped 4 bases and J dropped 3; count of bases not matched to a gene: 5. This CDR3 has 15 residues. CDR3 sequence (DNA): TGTGCCAGTAGTACAGGACAGGCGCACACCGGGGAGCTGTTTTTT. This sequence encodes CASSTGQAHTGELFF.

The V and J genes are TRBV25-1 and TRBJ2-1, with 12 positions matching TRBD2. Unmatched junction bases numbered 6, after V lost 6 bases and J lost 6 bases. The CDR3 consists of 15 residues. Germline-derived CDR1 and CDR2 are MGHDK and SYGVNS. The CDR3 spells CASSETSGSINEQFF. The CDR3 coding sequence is TGTGCCAGCAGCGAGACTAGCGGGAGTATCAATGAGCAGTTCTTC. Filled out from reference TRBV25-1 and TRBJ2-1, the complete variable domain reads EADIYQTPRYLVIGTGKKITLECSQTMGHDKMYWYQQDPGMELHLIHYSYGVNSTEKGDLSSESTVSRIRTEHFPLTLESARPSHTSQYLCASSETSGSINEQFFGPGTRLTVL.

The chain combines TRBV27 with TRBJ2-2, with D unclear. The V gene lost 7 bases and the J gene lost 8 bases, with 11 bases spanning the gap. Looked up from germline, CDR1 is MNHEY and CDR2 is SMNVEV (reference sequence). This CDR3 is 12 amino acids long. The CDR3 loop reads CASKFLGGELFF. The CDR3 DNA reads TGTGCCAGCAAATTTTTGGGAGGGGAGCTGTTTTTT.

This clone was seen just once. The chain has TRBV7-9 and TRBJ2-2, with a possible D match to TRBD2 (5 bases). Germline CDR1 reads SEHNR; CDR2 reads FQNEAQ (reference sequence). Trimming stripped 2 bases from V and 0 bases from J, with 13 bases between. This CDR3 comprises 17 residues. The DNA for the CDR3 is TGTGCCAGCAGCTTACGGGCGGGTACTACGAACACCGGGGAGCTGTTTTTT. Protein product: CASSLRAGTTNTGELFF. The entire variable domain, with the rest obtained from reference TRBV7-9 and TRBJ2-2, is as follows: DTGVSQNPRHKITKRGQNVTFRCDPISEHNRLYWYRQTLGQGPEFLTYFQNEAQLEKSRLLSDRFSAERPKGSFSTLEIQRTEQGDSAMYLCASSLRAGTTNTGELFFGEGSRLTVL.

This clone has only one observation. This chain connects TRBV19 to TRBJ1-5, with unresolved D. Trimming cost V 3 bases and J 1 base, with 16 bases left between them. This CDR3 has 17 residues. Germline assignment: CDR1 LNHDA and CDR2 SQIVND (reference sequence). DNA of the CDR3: TGTGCCAGTAGTATTATTTCGGGCAGATTGAGCAATCAGCCCCAGCATTTT. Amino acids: CASSIISGRLSNQPQHF.

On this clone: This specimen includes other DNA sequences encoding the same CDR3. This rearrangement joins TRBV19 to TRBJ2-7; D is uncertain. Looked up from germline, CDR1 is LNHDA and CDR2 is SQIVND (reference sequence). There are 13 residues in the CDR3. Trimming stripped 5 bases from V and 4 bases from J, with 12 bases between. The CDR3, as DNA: TGTGCCAGTAGTCCCCTTGTTTCGTACGAGCAGTACTTC. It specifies CASSPLVSYEQYF.

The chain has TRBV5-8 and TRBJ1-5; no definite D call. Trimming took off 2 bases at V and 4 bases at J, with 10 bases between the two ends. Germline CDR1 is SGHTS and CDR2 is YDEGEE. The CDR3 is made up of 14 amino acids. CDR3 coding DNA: TGTGCCAGCAGCTTATTCGGAGGAAATCAGCCCCAGCATTTT. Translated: CASSLFGGNQPQHF.

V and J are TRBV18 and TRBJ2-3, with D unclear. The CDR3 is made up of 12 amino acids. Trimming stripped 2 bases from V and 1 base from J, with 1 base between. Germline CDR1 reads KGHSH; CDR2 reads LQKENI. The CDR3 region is CASSPGTDTQYF. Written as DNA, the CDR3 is TGTGCCAGCTCACCAGGCACAGATACGCAGTATTTT. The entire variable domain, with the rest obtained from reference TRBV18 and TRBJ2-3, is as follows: NAGVMQNPRHLVRRRGQEARLRCSPMKGHSHVYWYRQLPEEGLKFMVYLQKENIIDESGMPKERFSAEFPKEGPSILRIQQVVRGDSAAYFCASSPGTDTQYFGPGTRLTVL.

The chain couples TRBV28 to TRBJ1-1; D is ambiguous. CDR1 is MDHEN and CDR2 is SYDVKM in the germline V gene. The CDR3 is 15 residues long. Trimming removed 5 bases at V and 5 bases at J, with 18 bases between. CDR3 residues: CASSQIRTVPTEAFF. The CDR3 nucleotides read TGTGCCAGCAGTCAGATACGGACGGTTCCTACTGAAGCTTTCTTT. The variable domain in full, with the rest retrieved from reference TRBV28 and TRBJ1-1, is DVKVTQSSRYLVKRTGEKVFLECVQDMDHENMFWYRQDPGLGLRLIYFSYDVKMKEKGDIPEGYSVSREKKERFSLILESASTNQTSMYLCASSQIRTVPTEAFFGQGTRLTVV.

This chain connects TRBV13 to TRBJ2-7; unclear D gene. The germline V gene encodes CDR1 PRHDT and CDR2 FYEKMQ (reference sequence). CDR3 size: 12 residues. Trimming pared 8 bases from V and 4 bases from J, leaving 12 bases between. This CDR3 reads CASSSGLYEQYF. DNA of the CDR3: TGTGCCAGCTCATCTGGCCTTTACGAGCAGTACTTC.

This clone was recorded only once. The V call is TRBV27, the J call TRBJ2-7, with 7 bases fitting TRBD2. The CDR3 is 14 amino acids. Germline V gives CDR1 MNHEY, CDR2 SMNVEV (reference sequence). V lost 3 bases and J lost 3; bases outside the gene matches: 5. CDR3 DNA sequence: TGTGCCAGCAGTTTCAGCGGGAAGCTCTACGAGCAGTACTTC. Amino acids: CASSFSGKLYEQYF.

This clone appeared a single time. The CDR3 reads CASSGGQGGISDTQYF. The DNA for the CDR3 is TGCGCCAGCAGCGGGGGCCAGGGAGGAATATCAGATACGCAGTATTTT. The V call is TRBV5-1, the J call TRBJ2-3; possibly TRBD1 or TRBD2 for D (6 bases each). Trimming removed 4 bases from V and 4 bases from J, with 19 bases in between. Per the germline V gene, CDR1 is SGHRS and CDR2 is YFSETQ. The CDR3 is 16 residues long.